The 26 T cell receptor beta chains below come from one sample, sequenced in a study of T cell changes during pregnancy in multiple sclerosis. Sequenced by immunoSEQ multiplex PCR; TCRdb stores in-frame clones only, minus some. This table holds approximately 34,000 clones, over 75% found once. Sequencing was performed on CD8+ T cells from peripheral blood mononuclear cells, taken before pregnancy. These receptors were collected from a female donor with multiple sclerosis, enrolled in a pregnancy study.

This chain connects TRBV6-4 to TRBJ2-1; 14 positions match TRBD2. CDR1 MRHNA and CDR2 SNTAGT come from the germline V gene. V was pared by 8 bases and J by 8 bases, with 8 bases of the junction left unmatched. The CDR3 extends over 15 amino acids. The CDR3 protein is CASAGGTSGSDEQFF. In DNA, the CDR3 is TGTGCCAGCGCAGGGGGGACTAGCGGGAGCGATGAGCAGTTCTTC.

The genes are TRBV2 and TRBJ2-1, with 7 bases aligning to TRBD2. Trimming cost V 6 bases and J 8 bases; bases outside gene matches: 10. Looked up from germline, CDR1 is SNHLY and CDR2 is FYNNEI. This CDR3 is built from 14 residues. For the CDR3, the DNA is TGTGCCAGCAGAGTGGAGGGAGGGTTCGATGAGCAGTTCTTC. It specifies CASRVEGGFDEQFF.

This clone was recorded a few times. The CDR3 region is CASSSNRDSSYEQYF. DNA for the CDR3: TGTGCCAGCAGTTCCAACAGGGATAGCTCCTACGAGCAGTACTTC. This chain uses TRBV6-6 with TRBJ2-7; D might be TRBD1 (6 bases). The CDR3 has 15 residues. The V gene's germline CDR1 is MNHNY and CDR2 SVGAGI (reference sequence). The V end was cut by 4 bases, the J end by 0 bases, with 13 bases between.

V is TRBV5-1 and J is TRBJ2-7; TRBD1 might be the D (6 bases). The CDR3 spans 15 residues. The V end was cut by 1 base, the J end by 6 bases, with 17 bases between. CDR1 and CDR2 (germline): SGHRS, YFSETQ. CDR3 loop: CASSLLEGGKVEQYF. As DNA, the CDR3 is TGCGCCAGCAGCTTGCTCGAAGGGGGAAAAGTCGAGCAGTACTTC.

The chain recombines TRBV7-8 with TRBJ2-1; TRBD2 matches at 8 bases. CDR1 and CDR2 (germline): SGHVS, FQNEAQ. J was trimmed by 0 bases and V by 5 bases; bases with no gene match: 6. This CDR3 is built from 16 residues. Written as DNA, the CDR3 is TGTGCCAGCAGCCCGTTCAGCGGGAGCTCCTACAATGAGCAGTTCTTC. Its translation: CASSPFSGSSYNEQFF.

The chain uses TRBV5-1 and TRBJ2-1, with D maybe TRBD1 (6 bases). Trimming stripped 5 bases from V and 7 bases from J, with 16 bases between. This CDR3 comprises 14 residues. Germline V gene lookup returns CDR1 SGHRS and CDR2 YFSETQ. The CDR3 loop reads CASSWYRVENEQFF. The CDR3 nucleotides are TGCGCCAGCAGTTGGTACAGGGTGGAGAATGAGCAGTTCTTC. The whole variable domain, remainder taken from reference TRBV5-1 and TRBJ2-1, is KAGVTQTPRYLIKTRGQQVTLSCSPISGHRSVSWYQQTPGQGLQFLFEYFSETQRNKGNFPGRFSGRQFSNSRSEMNVSTLELGDSALYLCASSWYRVENEQFFGPGTRLTVL.

This chain links TRBV15 with TRBJ2-7, with a tentative D call TRBD1 (6 bases). CDR1 LNHNV and CDR2 YYDKDF come from the germline V gene (reference sequence). Deletions cut 8 bases from V and 6 bases from J, with 11 bases between. CDR3 length: 11 residues. The CDR3 sequence: CATGNRAEQYF. The DNA for the CDR3 is TGTGCCACCGGGAACAGGGCCGAGCAGTACTTC.

V usage is TRBV4-2 and J usage is TRBJ2-3, with D uncertain. Germline loops: CDR1 LGHNA, CDR2 YNFKEQ. This CDR3 is built from 15 residues. V dropped 2 bases and J dropped 5 bases, with 14 bases sitting between them. The CDR3 DNA is TGTGCCAGCAGCCAATATTTGAGTAGAGGAGATACGCAGTATTTT. It translates to CASSQYLSRGDTQYF.

The chain has TRBV11-2 and TRBJ2-1, with a weak D call TRBD2 (6 bases). CDR1 and CDR2 (germline): SGHAT, FQNNGV. There are 11 residues in the CDR3. Trimming left V 5 bases short and J 16 bases short, with 15 bases between. The CDR3 sequence is CASSTSRTEFF. The CDR3 bases are TGTGCCAGCAGCACTAGCAGGACGGAATTCTTC.

The rearrangement uses TRBV19 and TRBJ1-1, with 7 bases that match TRBD1. V trimming: 6 bases; J trimming: 1 base; junction bases outside the gene matches: 5. Germline V gene sequence: CDR1 LNHDA, CDR2 SQIVND (reference sequence). The CDR3 has 14 amino acids. In DNA, the CDR3 is TGTGCCAGTAGACCAGGGGGTTCGAACACTGAAGCTTTCTTT. Translated, it gives CASRPGGSNTEAFF.

V and J are TRBV27 and TRBJ1-1; 7 nucleotides agree with TRBD1. Germline CDR1 MNHEY, CDR2 SMNVEV (reference sequence). This CDR3 comprises 14 residues. Trimming at V came to 5 bases and at J to 1 base, leaving 4 bases not matched to a gene. CDR3 nucleotide sequence: TGTGCCAGCAGTCCAGGACAGGCGAACACTGAAGCTTTCTTT. Amino acid sequence: CASSPGQANTEAFF.

The gene calls are TRBV7-9 and TRBJ2-1; D perhaps matches TRBD2 (5 bases). CDR1 SEHNR and CDR2 FQNEAQ come from the germline V gene (reference sequence). V was trimmed by 1 base and J by 6 bases, leaving 13 bases between them. The CDR3 is 15 residues long. CDR3 nucleotide sequence: TGTGCCAGCAGCTTAGGAGCGGCTCCCCCCAATGAGCAGTTCTTC. It codes for CASSLGAAPPNEQFF.

The rearrangement links TRBV7-9 to TRBJ2-7, with TRBD1 matching 9 bases. V gave up 5 bases and J gave up 4 bases; unmatched junction bases: 9. There are 15 residues in the CDR3. From germline, CDR1 is SEHNR and CDR2 FQNEAQ (reference sequence). The CDR3 sequence is CASSPPGQGGYEQYF. As DNA, the CDR3 is TGTGCCAGCAGCCCCCCGGGACAGGGCGGTTACGAGCAGTACTTC.

The chain has TRBV14 and TRBJ1-1, with D possibly TRBD1 on 5 matching bases. Trimming removed 1 base at V and 4 bases at J, with 13 bases between. CDR3 length: 15 amino acids. Germline loops: CDR1 SGHDN, CDR2 FVKESK. CDR3 in amino acids: CASSQGGGRGTEAFF. The DNA for the CDR3 is TGTGCCAGCAGCCAAGGGGGTGGAAGGGGCACTGAAGCTTTCTTT.

The chain has TRBV6-1 and TRBJ1-5; D is possibly TRBD1 (5 bases). V was pared by 0 bases and J by 2 bases, with 11 bases between. The V gene's germline CDR1 is MNHNS and CDR2 SASEGT. The CDR3 spans 16 residues. CDR3 residues: CASSEARGTGNQPQHF. The DNA for the CDR3 is TGTGCCAGCAGTGAAGCTAGGGGAACCGGCAATCAGCCCCAGCATTTT.

The V gene is TRBV6-4, the J gene TRBJ2-1; 10 positions match TRBD2. The CDR3 loop spans 16 amino acids. Unmatched junction bases numbered 8, after V lost 2 bases and J lost 7 bases. Germline V CDR1 and CDR2: MRHNA, SNTAGT. DNA of the CDR3: TGTGCCAGCAGTGACCAAGCGGGGGGGCTTAGTAATGAGCAGTTCTTC. Its protein product is CASSDQAGGLSNEQFF.

The rearrangement joins TRBV30 to TRBJ2-1; 14 bases agree with TRBD2. This CDR3 region has 14 residues. The V and J ends lost 1 base and 9 bases, in that order; junction bases with no gene match: 2. Germline CDR1 is GTSNPN and CDR2 is SVGIG (reference sequence). CDR3 coding DNA: TGTGCCTGGAGTGAAGGACTAGCGGGAGGTGAGCAGTTCTTC. It encodes CAWSEGLAGGEQFF.

About this clone itself: Other DNA sequences within the sample encode an identical CDR3. The chain carries TRBV27 and TRBJ1-1, with no clear D. Germline V gene data show CDR1 as MNHEY and CDR2 as SMNVEV (reference sequence). This CDR3 region has 12 residues. Trimming removed 2 bases from V and 5 bases from J, with 6 bases in between. The CDR3, as DNA: TGTGCCAGCAGTTTAACCGGGACTGAAGCTTTCTTT. Translation gives CASSLTGTEAFF.

This clone ranks as medium-sized (0.01 to 0.1%). V gene TRBV19 combines with J gene TRBJ1-5; weak D call: TRBD1 (6 bases). The CDR3 covers 14 residues. From germline, CDR1 is LNHDA and CDR2 SQIVND (reference sequence). The V end lost 6 bases, the J end lost 7 bases, and 16 bases lay between the germline ends. The CDR3 region has the DNA TGTGCCAGTAGATTGGGGGGGGCAGTGCAGCCCCAGCATTTT. Its protein is CASRLGGAVQPQHF.

This sequence joins TRBV7-2 and TRBJ1-5; D unclear. With 5 bases removed from V and 7 bases from J, the gap between germline ends came to 12 bases. CDR1 and CDR2 from the germline V gene are SGHTA and FQGNSA. This CDR3 contains 13 residues. The CDR3 spells CASSREGLQPQHF. The CDR3 DNA follows: TGTGCCAGCAGCAGGGAGGGTTTACAGCCCCAGCATTTT. The full variable domain, rest sourced from reference TRBV7-2 and TRBJ1-5, is GAGVSQSPSNKVTEKGKDVELRCDPISGHTALYWYRQSLGQGLEFLIYFQGNSAPDKSGLPSDRFSAERTGGSVSTLTIQRTQQEDSAVYLCASSREGLQPQHFGDGTRLSIL.

The chain uses TRBV19 and TRBJ1-4; a possible D gene is TRBD1 (5 bases). V lost 10 bases and J 7 bases, leaving 16 bases between the germline ends. The germline gives CDR1 LNHDA, CDR2 SQIVND (reference sequence). CDR3 size: 13 residues. This CDR3 reads CATGTVGSEKLFF. The CDR3 DNA is TGTGCCACCGGGACGGTCGGGAGTGAAAAACTGTTTTTT.

The rearrangement links TRBV5-1 to TRBJ1-2; D ambiguous. With 0 bases removed from V and 0 bases from J, the gap between germline ends came to 9 bases. CDR3 length: 15 residues. The germline gives CDR1 SGHRS, CDR2 YFSETQ. Here the CDR3 DNA reads TGCGCCAGCAGCTTGGAGGCCGGAGCTAACTATGGCTACACCTTC. Amino acids: CASSLEAGANYGYTF.

By proportion, this clone is medium-sized (0.01 to 0.1%). V usage is TRBV6-4 and J usage is TRBJ2-2; TRBD2 aligns across 10 bases. Germline values: CDR1 MRHNA, CDR2 SNTAGT. The CDR3 loop spans 15 amino acids. With V trimmed by 0 bases and J by 6 bases, 1 base remained unmatched. The CDR3 DNA reads as TGTGCCAGCAGTGACTCAGCGGGAGGGCCCGGGGAGCTGTTTTTT. Amino acid sequence: CASSDSAGGPGELFF.

The rearrangement joins TRBV7-9 to TRBJ2-5; 13 positions agree with TRBD2. Germline trimming cut 5 bases from V and 3 bases from J; bases unmatched to any gene: 3. Germline V gene sequence: CDR1 SEHNR, CDR2 FQNEAQ (reference sequence). This CDR3 contains 15 residues. The chain's CDR3 is CASSPGTSGKETQYF. In nucleotides, the CDR3 is TGTGCCAGCAGCCCCGGGACTAGCGGGAAAGAGACCCAGTACTTC.

The chain has TRBV5-4 and TRBJ2-5; no definite D call. Germline CDR1 SGHNT, CDR2 YYREEE (reference sequence). This CDR3 is 13 amino acids long. Trimming shortened V by 4 bases and J by 5 bases, and 12 bases separated the two germline ends. CDR3 nucleotides: TGTGCCAGCAGCGAGGAGATGATGGAGACCCAGTACTTC. This encodes CASSEEMMETQYF.

The chain recombines TRBV12-5 with TRBJ2-5; the match to TRBD2 covers 8 bases. The CDR3 spans 16 residues. Per the germline V gene, CDR1 is LGHNT and CDR2 is FRNRAP. With 6 bases clipped from V and 2 bases from J, the junction kept 11 bases outside the gene matches. The CDR3 DNA reads TGTGCTAGTGGATCGCGAGAGGGGACTAGACAAGAGACCCAGTACTTC. Translating it yields CASGSREGTRQETQYF.